These T cell receptor beta chains were read from a single sample in a study of blood T cell repertoires in COVID-19. The assay was immunoSEQ multiplex PCR, and TCRdb's table has in-frame clones only and misses some. In the table there are 150,000 to 170,000 clones, approximately 80% of which are singletons. Specimen: peripheral blood. The receptors originated from a woman aged 60-75 years with acute or convalescent COVID-19. CDR3s include the opening cysteine and the closing phenylalanine or tryptophan. The order of the fields is D gene, clone size, J gene, V gene, CDR3 DNA, CDR3 protein. The D gene is left open where the match is weak. Clone sizes are given selectively: once, few, many, or a class where the clone is expanded.

>NA|NA|TRBJ2-7|TRBV19
TGTGCCAGTAGTTACCGGGACACCTCCTACGAGCAGTACTTC
CASSYRDTSYEQYF
>NA|NA|TRBJ1-6|TRBV7-3
TGTGCCAGCAGCTTAGACAGGACAGATAATTCACCCCTCCACTTT
CASSLDRTDNSPLHF
>TRBD1|NA|TRBJ2-7|TRBV5-1
TGCGCCAGCAGCTTATCGGGACAGGGTGGGACCGGCGAGCAGTACTTC
CASSLSGQGGTGEQYF
>NA|NA|TRBJ1-1|TRBV2
TGTGCCAGCAAGCTGGGGCTTCCGGGTCTGGGTGAAGCTTTCTTT
CASKLGLPGLGEAFF
>TRBD2|NA|TRBJ2-3|TRBV2
TGTGCCAGCAGCCCACTAGCGGGGGTGCCAGATACGCAGTATTTT
CASSPLAGVPDTQYF
>NA|NA|TRBJ2-1|TRBV29-1
TGCAGCGTTGTAGGGCGGGGGCCGTACAATGAGCAGTTCTTC
CSVVGRGPYNEQFF
>TRBD2|NA|TRBJ2-1|TRBV7-3
TGTGCCAGCAGCTTACCCGGGGGGGCCGACAATGAGCAGTTCTTC
CASSLPGGADNEQFF
>TRBD1|NA|TRBJ1-2|TRBV7-8
TGTGCCAGCAGCCCGGAGGGACAGAGTTATGGCTACACCTTC
CASSPEGQSYGYTF
>NA|NA|TRBJ1-1|TRBV10-2
TGCGCCAGCATCCCGACAGGTCTTAACACTGAAGCTTTCTTT
CASIPTGLNTEAFF
>TRBD1|NA|TRBJ2-3|TRBV5-1
TGCGCCAGCAGGACCGGGACAGGGGCCGCAGATACGCAGTATTTT
CASRTGTGAADTQYF
>NA|NA|TRBJ1-1|TRBV4-1
TGCGCCAGCAGCCAAGATGGCAGTTACATGAACACTGAAGCTTTCTTT
CASSQDGSYMNTEAFF
>TRBD1|NA|TRBJ1-2|TRBV18
TGTGCCAGCTCACCCGTAACCCCATCGGGACAGGGTGTTGGCTACACCTTC
CASSPVTPSGQGVGYTF
>NA|NA|TRBJ1-6|TRBV14
TGTGCCAGGGGCAAGCGCGGGGCAGCTCTTAATTCACCCCTCCACTTT
CARGKRGAALNSPLHF
>NA|NA|TRBJ1-1|TRBV30
TGTGCCTGGGGGCTAGACAGTAACACTGAAGCTTTCTTT
CAWGLDSNTEAFF
>NA|NA|TRBJ2-5|TRBV24-1
TGTGCCACCAGTGATTTGGGGGGAGGGGGACAAGGGGAAGAGACCCAGTACTTC
CATSDLGGGGQGEETQYF
>NA|NA|TRBJ2-2|TRBV30
TGTGCCTGGAGTATTCCCACTACAGGGATTCGGGAGCTGTTTTTT
CAWSIPTTGIRELFF
>NA|NA|TRBJ1-2|TRBV4-1
TGCGCCAGCAGCCTCTCTGGGGCAGGAGATAACTATGGCTACACCTTC
CASSLSGAGDNYGYTF
>TRBD2|NA|TRBJ2-1|TRBV5-1
TGCGCCAGCAGCTCCCGGACTAGCGGGGGGGCCTTCAATGAGCAGTTCTTC
CASSSRTSGGAFNEQFF
>NA|few|TRBJ1-5|TRBV10-3
TGTGCCATCTCGATGGCAGGGGCGCATCAGCCCCAGCATTTT
CAISMAGAHQPQHF
>TRBD1|few|TRBJ1-1|TRBV19
TGTGCCAGTAGTGACAGGGGGCACAACACTGAAGCTTTCTTT
CASSDRGHNTEAFF
>NA|NA|TRBJ2-2|TRBV7-3
TGTGCCAGCAGCCTTCGGACAGCCAACACCGGGGAGCTGTTTTTT
CASSLRTANTGELFF
>TRBD1|NA|TRBJ1-2|TRBV6-6
TGTGCCAGCAGCCCCCAGACAGGGAAAGAAGGTGGCTACACCTTC
CASSPQTGKEGGYTF
>NA|NA|TRBJ1-1|TRBV19
TGTGCCAGTGAGGGAAGAAACCCGAACACTGAAGCTTTCTTT
CASEGRNPNTEAFF
>TRBD1|NA|TRBJ1-2|TRBV19
TGTGCCAGTAGGGTGGAAGGGACAGGGGTAGGAAACTATGGCTACACCTTC
CASRVEGTGVGNYGYTF
>NA|NA|TRBJ2-3|TRBV6-5
TGTGCCAGCAGTTACAGGGGGGGGCAAGGCACAGATACGCAGTATTTT
CASSYRGGQGTDTQYF
>NA|NA|TRBJ1-2|TRBV6-5
TGTGCCAGCAGAAACAGGGTAGAAAATGGCTACACCTTC
CASRNRVENGYTF
>TRBD1|NA|TRBJ1-2|TRBV10-2
TGCGCCAGCAGGTCCGACAGGGAAGGCTATGGCTACACCTTC
CASRSDREGYGYTF
>NA|NA|TRBJ2-1|TRBV10-3
TGTGCCATCAGTGAGTCGAACGCGGGGAATGAGCAGTTCTTC
CAISESNAGNEQFF
>NA|NA|TRBJ1-2|TRBV7-9
TGTGCCAGCAGCTTAGCGCGGGGGGCCAGCTATGGCTACACCTTC
CASSLARGASYGYTF
>NA|NA|TRBJ2-3|TRBV18
TGTGCCAGCTCCCCGGGGGACACAGATACGCAGTATTTT
CASSPGDTDTQYF
>TRBD1|NA|TRBJ1-2|TRBV11-2
TGTGCCAGCAGCCCGACAGGGAGCCCCTATGGCTACACCTTC
CASSPTGSPYGYTF
>NA|NA|TRBJ2-4|TRBV30
TGTGCCTGGGACAGAGATGTCCAAAACATTCAGTACTTC
CAWDRDVQNIQYF
>TRBD2|few|TRBJ2-3|TRBV20-1
TGCAGTGCTAGTAGCGGGGGGGCCCAAGATACGCAGTATTTT
CSASSGGAQDTQYF
>NA|NA|TRBJ2-2|TRBV4-1
TGCGCCAGCAGCCAAATGGGCCTGAACACCGGGGAGCTGTTTTTT
CASSQMGLNTGELFF
>NA|NA|TRBJ2-3|TRBV20-1
TGCAGTGCTAGTACGTGGGGGGAGGGCACAGATACGCAGTATTTT
CSASTWGEGTDTQYF
>NA|NA|TRBJ1-2|TRBV4-1
TGCGCCAGCAGCCAACCTGCGGGGGCCCAATATGGCTACACCTTC
CASSQPAGAQYGYTF
>TRBD1|NA|TRBJ1-6|TRBV2
TGTGCCAGCAGTGACAGGACAGGGGGCAATTCACCCCTCCACTTT
CASSDRTGGNSPLHF
>NA|NA|TRBJ1-2|TRBV9
TGTGCCAGCAGCCTCTCCGGGACACCGAACTATGGCTACACCTTC
CASSLSGTPNYGYTF
>NA|NA|TRBJ1-6|TRBV3-1/TRBV3-2
TGTGCCAGCAGCCAAGCGGCGACAAGCTCCTATAATTCACCCCTCCACTTT
CASSQAATSSYNSPLHF
>TRBD1|NA|TRBJ1-6|TRBV6-5
TGTGCCAGCAAACCCGACAGGGGTGAAAGTTCACCCCTCCACTTT
CASKPDRGESSPLHF
>NA|NA|TRBJ2-7|TRBV4-1
TGCGCCAGCAGCCAAGGGGAGGGGGGCTCCTACGAGCAGTACTTC
CASSQGEGGSYEQYF
>NA|NA|TRBJ2-3|TRBV7-8
TGTGCCAGCAGCCGAATGGGGAGCGTCACAGATACGCAGTATTTT
CASSRMGSVTDTQYF
>NA|few|TRBJ2-5|TRBV3-1/TRBV3-2
TGTGCCAGCAGCCAAGAAGGCGGGACCCAGTACTTC
CASSQEGGTQYF
>TRBD1|NA|TRBJ1-3|TRBV7-2
TGTGCCAGCAGCTCATCCCCGGGACAGGGTGCTGGAAACACCATATATTTT
CASSSSPGQGAGNTIYF
>NA|NA|TRBJ1-6|TRBV7-8
TGTGCCAGCAGCCGCAGAGGAACCGATTCACCCCTCCACTTT
CASSRRGTDSPLHF
>TRBD1|few|TRBJ1-1|TRBV5-1
TGCGCCAGCAGCCTAGGGGGCGCAGGTGAAGCTTTCTTT
CASSLGGAGEAFF
>NA|NA|TRBJ1-1|TRBV14
TGTGCCAGCAGCCTCCCGGGTGTAAACACTGAAGCTTTCTTT
CASSLPGVNTEAFF
>NA|NA|TRBJ1-2|TRBV7-9
TGTGCCAGCAGCTTACCCCAGGTTGGCTATGGCTACACCTTC
CASSLPQVGYGYTF
>NA|NA|TRBJ1-1|TRBV2
TGTGCCAGCAAACAGGGACGGAACACTGAAGCTTTCTTT
CASKQGRNTEAFF
>NA|NA|TRBJ1-1|TRBV10-3
TGTGCCATCAGTGAGGCGCAGGGGCAGGGGTTGAACACTGAAGCTTTCTTT
CAISEAQGQGLNTEAFF
>NA|few|TRBJ2-4|TRBV20-1
TGCAGTGCTAGTGTGGTCGGAGCCAAAAACATTCAGTACTTC
CSASVVGAKNIQYF
>NA|NA|TRBJ1-5|TRBV10-3
TGTGCCATCAGTTCCGACAGCCGTGGCAATCAGCCCCAGCATTTT
CAISSDSRGNQPQHF
>NA|NA|TRBJ1-4|TRBV28
TGTGCCAGCAACGCACCCGGGACAACCAAGGAAAAACTGTTTTTT
CASNAPGTTKEKLFF
>TRBD1|once|TRBJ1-1|TRBV19
TGTGCCAGTAGTATGGGGGGGACAGGCGGCACTGAAGCTTTCTTT
CASSMGGTGGTEAFF
>TRBD1|NA|TRBJ2-6|TRBV9
TGTGCCAGCAGCGTAGCGGACAGGGGGTTTATCCCTGGGGCCAACGTCCTGACTTTC
CASSVADRGFIPGANVLTF